The source of this T cell receptor beta chain is a study of Ad26.COV2.S vaccination and SARS-CoV-2 variants. Background on the study: Donor had been placed in the Ad26.COV2.S arm of the COV1001 trial.

As for treatment: roughly 20 received Ad26.COV2.S at low or high dose, single or two shots; 5 received placebo; per-sample allocation not given. Samples were taken on day 63 after the first vaccine or placebo injection. An Ad26 vector expressing Wuhan-strain SARS-CoV-2 spike constituted the vaccine. The CDR3 extends over 17 amino acids. The germline V gene has CDR1 LGHDT and CDR2 YNNKEL (reference sequence). V lost 3 bases, J lost 5 bases, and 10 bases stayed unmatched. Sequencing used immunoSEQ multiplex PCR; TCRdb keeps in-frame clones, though not all of them. The repertoire holds some 320,000 clones, 85% seen once, with 2% to 2.5% in the top ten.

Source: peripheral blood, taken in a trial of Ad26.COV2.S vaccine versus placebo. The receptor comes from a person between 18 and 59 years old who received the Ad26.COV2.S COVID-19 vaccine or a placebo. J is TRBJ2-1 and V is TRBV3-1 (or the pseudogene TRBV3-2); 10 bases fit TRBD2. As DNA, the CDR3 is TGTGCCAGCAGCCAGCACCTGACTAGCGGGTTTGACAATGAGCAGTTCTTC. Its translation is CASSQHLTSGFDNEQFF.